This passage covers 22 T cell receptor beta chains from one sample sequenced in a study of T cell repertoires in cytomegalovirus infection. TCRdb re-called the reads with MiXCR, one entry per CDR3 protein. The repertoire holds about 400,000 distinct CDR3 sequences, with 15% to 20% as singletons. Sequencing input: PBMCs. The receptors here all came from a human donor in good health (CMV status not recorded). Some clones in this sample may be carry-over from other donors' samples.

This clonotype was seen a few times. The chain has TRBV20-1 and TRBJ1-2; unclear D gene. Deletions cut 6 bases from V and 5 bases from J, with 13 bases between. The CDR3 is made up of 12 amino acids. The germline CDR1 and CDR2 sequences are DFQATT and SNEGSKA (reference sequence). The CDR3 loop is CSARPGMYGYTF. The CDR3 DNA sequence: TGCAGTGCCCGTCCGGGGATGTATGGCTACACCTTC.

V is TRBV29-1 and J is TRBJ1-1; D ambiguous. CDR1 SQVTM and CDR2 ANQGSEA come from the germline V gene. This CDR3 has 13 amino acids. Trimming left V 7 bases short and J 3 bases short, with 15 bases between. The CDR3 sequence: CSAQTDRYTEAFF. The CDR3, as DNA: TGCAGCGCACAGACGGATAGATACACTGAAGCTTTCTTT.

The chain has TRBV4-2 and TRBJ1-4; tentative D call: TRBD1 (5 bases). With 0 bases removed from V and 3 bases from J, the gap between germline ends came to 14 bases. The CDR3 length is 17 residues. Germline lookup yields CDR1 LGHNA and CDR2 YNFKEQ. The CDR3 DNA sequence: TGTGCCAGCAGCCAAGAGGGGACGGCCGCTTCTAATGAAAAACTGTTTTTT. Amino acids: CASSQEGTAASNEKLFF.

In DNA form, the CDR3 reads TGTGCCAGCAGTGAATCTACGGATAATTCACCCCTCCACTTT. Protein product: CASSESTDNSPLHF. The rearrangement uses TRBV2 and TRBJ1-6; D is ambiguous. There are 14 residues in the CDR3. Trimming took 2 bases from V and 5 from J, leaving 7 bases between them. Germline loops: CDR1 SNHLY, CDR2 FYNNEI. Combining the CDR3 with reference TRBV2 and TRBJ1-6 gives the whole variable domain EPEVTQTPSHQVTQMGQEVILRCVPISNHLYFYWYRQILGQKVEFLVSFYNNEISEKSEIFDDQFSVERPDGSNFTLKIRSTKLEDSAMYFCASSESTDNSPLHFGNGTRLTVT.

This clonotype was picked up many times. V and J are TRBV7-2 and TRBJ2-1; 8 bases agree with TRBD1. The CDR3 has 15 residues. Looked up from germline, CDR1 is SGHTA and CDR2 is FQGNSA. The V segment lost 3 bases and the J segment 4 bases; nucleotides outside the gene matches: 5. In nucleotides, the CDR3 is TGTGCCAGCAGCTTCCAGGGGGCGTCTTACAATGAGCAGTTCTTC. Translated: CASSFQGASYNEQFF.

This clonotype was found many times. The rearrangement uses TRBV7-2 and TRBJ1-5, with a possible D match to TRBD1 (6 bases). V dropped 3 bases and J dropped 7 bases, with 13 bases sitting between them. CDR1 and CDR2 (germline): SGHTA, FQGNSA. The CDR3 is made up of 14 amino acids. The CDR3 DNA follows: TGTGCCAGCAGCTTCGACAGGACAGTCCAGCCCCAGCATTTT. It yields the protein CASSFDRTVQPQHF.

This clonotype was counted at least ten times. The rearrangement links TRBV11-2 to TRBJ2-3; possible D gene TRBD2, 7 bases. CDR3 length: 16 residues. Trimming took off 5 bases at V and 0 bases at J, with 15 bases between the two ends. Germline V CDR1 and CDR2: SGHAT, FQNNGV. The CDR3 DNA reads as TGTGCCAGCAGCCCAGAGGGAGGGGGTAGCACAGATACGCAGTATTTT. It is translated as CASSPEGGGSTDTQYF. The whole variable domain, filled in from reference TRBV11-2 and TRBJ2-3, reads EAGVAQSPRYKIIEKRQSVAFWCNPISGHATLYWYQQILGQGPKLLIQFQNNGVVDDSQLPKDRFSAERLKGVDSTLKIQPAKLEDSAVYLCASSPEGGGSTDTQYFGPGTRLTVL.

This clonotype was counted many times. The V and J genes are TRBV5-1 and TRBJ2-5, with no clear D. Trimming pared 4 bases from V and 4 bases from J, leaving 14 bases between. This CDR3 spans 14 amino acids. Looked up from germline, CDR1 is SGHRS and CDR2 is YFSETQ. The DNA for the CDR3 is TGCGCCAGCAGCCAAACAAGAGCGCGAGAGACCCAGTACTTC. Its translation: CASSQTRARETQYF.

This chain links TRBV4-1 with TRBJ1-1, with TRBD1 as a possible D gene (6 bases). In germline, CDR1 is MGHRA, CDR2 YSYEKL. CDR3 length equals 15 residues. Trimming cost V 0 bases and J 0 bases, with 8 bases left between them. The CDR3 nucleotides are TGCGCCAGCAGCCAAGAACAGGGCCTGAACACTGAAGCTTTCTTT. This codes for CASSQEQGLNTEAFF.

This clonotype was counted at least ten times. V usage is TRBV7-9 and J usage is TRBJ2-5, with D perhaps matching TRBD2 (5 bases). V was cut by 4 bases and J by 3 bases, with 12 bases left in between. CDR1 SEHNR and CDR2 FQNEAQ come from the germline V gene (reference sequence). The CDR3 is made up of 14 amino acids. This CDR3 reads CASSSLEAEETQYF. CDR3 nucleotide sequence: TGTGCCAGCAGCTCACTAGAGGCGGAAGAGACCCAGTACTTC.

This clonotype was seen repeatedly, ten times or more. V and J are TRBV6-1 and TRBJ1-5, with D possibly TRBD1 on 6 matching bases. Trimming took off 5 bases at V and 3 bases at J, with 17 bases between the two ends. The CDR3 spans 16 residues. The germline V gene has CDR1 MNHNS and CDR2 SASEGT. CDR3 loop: CASSPSFRGLNQPQHF. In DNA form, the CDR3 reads TGTGCCAGCAGTCCCTCTTTCAGGGGACTCAATCAGCCCCAGCATTTT.

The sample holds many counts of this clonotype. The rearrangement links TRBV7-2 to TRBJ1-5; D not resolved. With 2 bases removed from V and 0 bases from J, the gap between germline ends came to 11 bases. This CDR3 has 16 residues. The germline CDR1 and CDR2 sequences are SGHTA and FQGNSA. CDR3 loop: CASSLIRGSSNQPQHF. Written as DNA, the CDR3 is TGTGCCAGCAGCTTAATCAGAGGCTCTAGCAATCAGCCCCAGCATTTT.

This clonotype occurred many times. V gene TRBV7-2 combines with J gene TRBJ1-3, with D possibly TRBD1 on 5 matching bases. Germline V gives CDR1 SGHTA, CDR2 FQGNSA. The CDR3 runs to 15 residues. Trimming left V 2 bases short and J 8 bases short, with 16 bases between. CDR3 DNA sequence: TGTGCCAGCAGCTTAAACAGGCCGCTCGTCGACACCATATATTTT. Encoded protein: CASSLNRPLVDTIYF. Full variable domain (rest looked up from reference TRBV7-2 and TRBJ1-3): GAGVSQSPSNKVTEKGKDVELRCDPISGHTALYWYRQSLGQGLEFLIYFQGNSAPDKSGLPSDRFSAERTGGSVSTLTIQRTQQEDSAVYLCASSLNRPLVDTIYFGEGSWLTVV.

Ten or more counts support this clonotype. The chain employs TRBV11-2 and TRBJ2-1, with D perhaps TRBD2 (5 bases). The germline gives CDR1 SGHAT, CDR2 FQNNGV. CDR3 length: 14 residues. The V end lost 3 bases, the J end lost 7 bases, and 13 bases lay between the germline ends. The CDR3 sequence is CASSLTGMGNEQFF. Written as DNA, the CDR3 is TGTGCCAGCAGCTTGACGGGAATGGGAAATGAGCAGTTCTTC.

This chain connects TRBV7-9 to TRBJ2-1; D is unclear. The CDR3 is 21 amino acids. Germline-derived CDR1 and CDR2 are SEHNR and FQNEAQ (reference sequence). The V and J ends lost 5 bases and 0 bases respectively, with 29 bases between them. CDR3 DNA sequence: TGTGCCAGCAGCCCCCTTTTCTCCAAAACACAGCTGACCACCTCCTACAATGAGCAGTTCTTC. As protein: CASSPLFSKTQLTTSYNEQFF.

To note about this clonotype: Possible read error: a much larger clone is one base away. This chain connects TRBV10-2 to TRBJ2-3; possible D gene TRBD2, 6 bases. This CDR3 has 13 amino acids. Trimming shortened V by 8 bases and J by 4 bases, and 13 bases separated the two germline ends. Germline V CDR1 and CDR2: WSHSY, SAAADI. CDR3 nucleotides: TGCGCCAGCTCACGGGAGTGGCCAGATACGCAGTATTTT. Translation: CASSREWPDTQYF.

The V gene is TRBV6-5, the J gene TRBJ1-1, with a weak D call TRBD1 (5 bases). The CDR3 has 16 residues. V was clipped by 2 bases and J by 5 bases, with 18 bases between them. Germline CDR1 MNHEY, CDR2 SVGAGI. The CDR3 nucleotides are TGTGCCAGCAGTTACCAGCTCCTCGGGGGGGAAACTGAAGCTTTCTTT. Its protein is CASSYQLLGGETEAFF.

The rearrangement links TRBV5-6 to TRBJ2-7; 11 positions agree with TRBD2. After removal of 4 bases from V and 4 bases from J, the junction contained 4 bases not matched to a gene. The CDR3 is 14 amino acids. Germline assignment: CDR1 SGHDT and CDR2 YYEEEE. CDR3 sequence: CASSQGTSGYEQYF. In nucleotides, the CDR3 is TGTGCCAGCAGCCAAGGGACTAGCGGTTACGAGCAGTACTTC.

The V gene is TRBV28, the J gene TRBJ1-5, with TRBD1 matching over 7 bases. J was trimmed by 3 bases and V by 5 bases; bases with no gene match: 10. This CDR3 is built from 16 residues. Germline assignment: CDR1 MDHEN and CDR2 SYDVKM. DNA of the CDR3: TGTGCCAGCAGTCTCTCATTCGACAGGGTCAATCAGCCCCAGCATTTT. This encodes CASSLSFDRVNQPQHF.

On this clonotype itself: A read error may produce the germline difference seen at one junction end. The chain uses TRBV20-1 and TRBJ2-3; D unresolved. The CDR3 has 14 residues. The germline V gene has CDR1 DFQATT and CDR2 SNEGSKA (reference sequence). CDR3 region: CSARVQYEADTQYF. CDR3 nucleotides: TGCAGTGCCAGAGTTCAGTATGAAGCAGATACGCAGTATTTT.

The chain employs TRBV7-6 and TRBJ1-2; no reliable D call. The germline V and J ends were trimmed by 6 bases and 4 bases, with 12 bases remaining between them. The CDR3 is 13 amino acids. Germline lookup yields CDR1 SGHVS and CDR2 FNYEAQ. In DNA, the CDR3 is TGTGCCAGCAGTAACCCTGGGCTCTATGGCTACACCTTC. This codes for CASSNPGLYGYTF.

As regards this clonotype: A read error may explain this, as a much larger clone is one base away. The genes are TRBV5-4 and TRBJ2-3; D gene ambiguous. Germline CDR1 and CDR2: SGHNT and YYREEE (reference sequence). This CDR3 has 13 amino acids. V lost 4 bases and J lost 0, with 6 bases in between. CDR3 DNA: TGTGCCAGCAGCGCTTCTAGCACAGATACGCAGTATTTT. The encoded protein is CASSASSTDTQYF.